The present T cell receptor (beta chain) was sequenced within a study of beta chain features in type 1 diabetes. Overall study: Examined across all samples were around 110 million sorted cells.

The germline V gene has CDR1 SGHDN and CDR2 FVKESK. There are 14 residues in the CDR3. Deletions cut 2 bases from V and 1 base from J, with 8 bases between. Investigators reverse transcribed all isolated RNA, so they sequenced expressed TCRB transcripts. Average reads for naive, central memory and regulatory T cell samples were some 3.9 million. Only in-frame clones appear in the TCRdb table, and some are missing; sequencing was by immunoSEQ multiplex PCR. The sample contains about 900,000 clones, about a sixth of which appear only once. This sequence was found in a woman aged 18 to 35 in good health. The sample was naive CD4+ T cells from blood. The chain employs TRBV14 and TRBJ2-5, with D hard to call. In nucleotides, the CDR3 is TGTGCCAGCAGCCAATTTATGGTCCAAGAGACCCAGTACTTC. Translated: CASSQFMVQETQYF. The whole variable domain, filled in from reference TRBV14 and TRBJ2-5, reads EAGVTQFPSHSVIEKGQTVTLRCDPISGHDNLYWYRRVMGKEIKFLLHFVKESKQDESGMPNNRFLAERTGGTYSTLKVQPAELEDSGVYFCASSQFMVQETQYFGPGTRLLVL.